The rows below give T cell receptor beta chains drawn from one sample of a study of cytomegalovirus exposure and HLA in healthy donors. Profiling relied on immunoSEQ multiplex PCR, and the TCRdb table lists in-frame clones only, not all of them. This sample's clone table lists about 140,000 clones. Sequencing used PBMCs. These TCRs come from a male donor in good health and CMV-seronegative. CDR3s include the opening cysteine and the closing phenylalanine or tryptophan. A D gene is named only where the DNA matches it firmly.

cdr3_nt: TGTGCCAGCAGTGATTGGACTAGCGGGAGCAACATTCAGTACTTC
cdr3_aa: CASSDWTSGSNIQYF
j_call: TRBJ2-4
v_call: TRBV2
d_call: TRBD2

cdr3_nt: TGTGCCAGCAGCCCGTCGGGACTAGCTTTGGGCAATGAGCAGTTCTTC
cdr3_aa: CASSPSGLALGNEQFF
j_call: TRBJ2-1
v_call: TRBV5-6
d_call: TRBD2

cdr3_nt: TGTGCCTCGAACCGAGGGAGAGAGAACCATGGCTACACCTTC
cdr3_aa: CASNRGRENHGYTF
j_call: TRBJ1-2
v_call: TRBV30
d_call: NA

cdr3_nt: TGTGCCAGCAGTTTATCAGGGACAGAAGAAGCTTTCTTT
cdr3_aa: CASSLSGTEEAFF
j_call: TRBJ1-1
v_call: TRBV27
d_call: TRBD1

cdr3_nt: TGTGCCAGCTCACCATGGCAGGGGAACACTGAAGCTTTCTTT
cdr3_aa: CASSPWQGNTEAFF
j_call: TRBJ1-1
v_call: TRBV18
d_call: NA

cdr3_nt: TGCGCCAGCAGGGAGGGAACTGAAGCTTTCTTT
cdr3_aa: CASREGTEAFF
j_call: TRBJ1-1
v_call: TRBV6-5
d_call: NA

cdr3_nt: TGTGCCAGCAGCCAGACTAGCGGGAGAAACGAGCAGTACTTC
cdr3_aa: CASSQTSGRNEQYF
j_call: TRBJ2-7
v_call: TRBV5-5
d_call: TRBD2

cdr3_nt: TGTGCCAGCAGCCCCGGGGACAGTCGGTGGTTCTTC
cdr3_aa: CASSPGDSRWFF
j_call: TRBJ2-1
v_call: TRBV6-1
d_call: TRBD1

cdr3_nt: TGTGCCAGCAGTGAGGGGGCCTTCCCAGGATATGGCTACACCTTC
cdr3_aa: CASSEGAFPGYGYTF
j_call: TRBJ1-2
v_call: TRBV6-1
d_call: NA

cdr3_nt: TGTGCCAGCAGTTTTAGTACAGGGAACTATGGCTACACCTTC
cdr3_aa: CASSFSTGNYGYTF
j_call: TRBJ1-2
v_call: TRBV6-6
d_call: NA

cdr3_nt: TGTGCCAGCAGTTACAGGGGGAACACCATATATTTT
cdr3_aa: CASSYRGNTIYF
j_call: TRBJ1-3
v_call: TRBV28
d_call: TRBD1

cdr3_nt: TGTGCCAGTAGTACACAAGCGGGGGCTTACGAGCAGTACTTC
cdr3_aa: CASSTQAGAYEQYF
j_call: TRBJ2-7
v_call: TRBV19
d_call: TRBD2

cdr3_nt: TGTGCCAGCAGCCCTCAGGGAAACGGCTACACCTTC
cdr3_aa: CASSPQGNGYTF
j_call: TRBJ1-2
v_call: TRBV7-9
d_call: NA

cdr3_nt: TGTGCCAGTGCCCGAACAGGGGGCACCGGGGAGCTGTTTTTT
cdr3_aa: CASARTGGTGELFF
j_call: TRBJ2-2
v_call: TRBV19
d_call: TRBD1

cdr3_nt: TGTGCCAGCTCACCAACAGGGGAGTTAGGCACTGAAGCTTTCTTT
cdr3_aa: CASSPTGELGTEAFF
j_call: TRBJ1-1
v_call: TRBV18
d_call: TRBD1

cdr3_nt: TGCAGTGCGTCCAAGAACACTGAAGCTTTCTTT
cdr3_aa: CSASKNTEAFF
j_call: TRBJ1-1
v_call: TRBV20-1
d_call: NA

cdr3_nt: TGTGCCAGCTGCCCTCCGGGACAGGGGAGCTACGAGCAGTACTTC
cdr3_aa: CASCPPGQGSYEQYF
j_call: TRBJ2-7
v_call: TRBV27
d_call: TRBD1

cdr3_nt: TGCAGTGCTCCAGGTATTGCTGAGCAGTTCTTC
cdr3_aa: CSAPGIAEQFF
j_call: TRBJ2-1
v_call: TRBV20-1
d_call: NA

cdr3_nt: TGCGCCAGCAGCCTGGGGACAGGGCGTGAGGCTTTCTTT
cdr3_aa: CASSLGTGREAFF
j_call: TRBJ1-1
v_call: TRBV5-1
d_call: TRBD1

cdr3_nt: TGTGCCTGGGGGGACAGAATGAACACCGGGGAGCTGTTTTTT
cdr3_aa: CAWGDRMNTGELFF
j_call: TRBJ2-2
v_call: TRBV30
d_call: TRBD1

cdr3_nt: TGTGCCAGCAGCCCAGCGGGACAGGGAATAAACAATGAGCAGTTCTTC
cdr3_aa: CASSPAGQGINNEQFF
j_call: TRBJ2-1
v_call: TRBV11-3
d_call: TRBD1

cdr3_nt: TGTGCCAGCAGTTTTAGCGGGGGCCGGACAGATACGCAGTATTTT
cdr3_aa: CASSFSGGRTDTQYF
j_call: TRBJ2-3
v_call: TRBV28
d_call: TRBD2

cdr3_nt: TGCAGTGCTAGAGAACAGGGCCCGCAGTACTTC
cdr3_aa: CSAREQGPQYF
j_call: TRBJ2-7
v_call: TRBV20-1
d_call: NA

cdr3_nt: TGCAGCGTTGACGGCCTAGCGAATAACAATGAGCAGTTCTTC
cdr3_aa: CSVDGLANNNEQFF
j_call: TRBJ2-1
v_call: TRBV29-1
d_call: NA

cdr3_nt: TGTGCCAGCAGCTCGGTCGTAGCGGGAGGGCCTGATGAGCAGTTCTTC
cdr3_aa: CASSSVVAGGPDEQFF
j_call: TRBJ2-1
v_call: TRBV7-9
d_call: TRBD2

cdr3_nt: TGCGCCAGCAGCCAAGGGGACAAACCGTACGAGCAGTACTTC
cdr3_aa: CASSQGDKPYEQYF
j_call: TRBJ2-7
v_call: TRBV5-1
d_call: NA

cdr3_nt: TGTGCCAGCTCAGCACCCTATGCCTCTAACTATGGCTACACCTTC
cdr3_aa: CASSAPYASNYGYTF
j_call: TRBJ1-2
v_call: TRBV18
d_call: NA

cdr3_nt: TGCGCCAGCAGCTTTGCAGGGAGCACAGATACGCAGTATTTT
cdr3_aa: CASSFAGSTDTQYF
j_call: TRBJ2-3
v_call: TRBV5-1
d_call: NA

cdr3_nt: TGTGCCAGCAGCGTAGATGGGACAGTAAACACTGAAGCTTTCTTT
cdr3_aa: CASSVDGTVNTEAFF
j_call: TRBJ1-1
v_call: TRBV9
d_call: TRBD1

cdr3_nt: TGTGCCAGCAGCCGGACACTGAACACTGAAGCTTTCTTT
cdr3_aa: CASSRTLNTEAFF
j_call: TRBJ1-1
v_call: TRBV13
d_call: NA

cdr3_nt: TGTGCCAGCAGCCGACAGCTAACCTTCGGGGGAGGAAGCGGAAACACCATATATTTT
cdr3_aa: CASSRQLTFGGGSGNTIYF
j_call: TRBJ1-3
v_call: TRBV7-2
d_call: NA

cdr3_nt: TGCGCCAGCAGCTTGGGCCTTCGACCCCTAGGCACTGAAGCTTTCTTT
cdr3_aa: CASSLGLRPLGTEAFF
j_call: TRBJ1-1
v_call: TRBV5-1
d_call: NA